This TCR beta chain was identified in a study of shared clonotypes between healthy human individuals. About the study: CD8 memory received one plate per donor, CD8 naive two, CD4 memory three and CD4 naive three. General study findings and limits: In having few donors, the study represented limited genetic and exposure-history diversity.

This table comes from immunoSEQ multiplex PCR, and its TCRdb copy is limited to in-frame clones, with some not included. This table holds some 1.4 million clones, around 97% found once. As to this clone: The antigen remains unidentified.

This sequence was found in a man aged 25-40 years in good health. The material sequenced was naive CD4+ T cells sorted from blood. The subset here: CD45RA+ positively selected.

CDR3: CSVEESPDSRDTQYF. For the CDR3, the DNA is TGCAGCGTTGAAGAATCCCCGGACAGCCGAGATACGCAGTATTTT. The rearrangement joins TRBV29-1 to TRBJ2-3; tentatively, D is TRBD1 (6 bases). CDR1 and CDR2 (germline): SQVTM, ANQGSEA. The length of the CDR3 is 15 residues. V was cut by 0 bases and J by 5 bases, with 15 bases left in between.